These 10 T cell receptor beta chains were all obtained from the same sample, sequenced in a study of T cells in localized non-small cell lung cancer. Sequencing was performed with immunoSEQ multiplex PCR; in TCRdb, only in-frame clones are kept and a portion is missing. The sample lists under 40,000 clones, around 87% occurring once. Specimen: peripheral blood mononuclear cells, collected before any cancer treatment. The origin of the receptors is a man aged 40 to 70 with stage III lung adenocarcinoma.

This clone has only a few counts. The chain carries TRBV14 and TRBJ1-6, with D possibly TRBD1 on 5 matching bases. The CDR3 contains 15 residues. V dropped 5 bases and J dropped 6 bases, with 14 bases sitting between them. CDR1 and CDR2 from the germline V gene are SGHDN and FVKESK. This CDR3 is CASSFLSRVNSPLHF. DNA of the CDR3: TGTGCCAGCAGCTTTCTCTCCAGGGTTAATTCACCCCTCCACTTT.

V is TRBV30 and J is TRBJ1-1; D unresolved. Germline V gene lookup returns CDR1 GTSNPN and CDR2 SVGIG (reference sequence). V dropped 2 bases and J dropped 1 base, with 8 bases sitting between them. The CDR3 is 13 amino acids. CDR3 coding DNA: TGTGCCTGGAGTCCGAACACGAACACTGAAGCTTTCTTT. Translating it yields CAWSPNTNTEAFF.

This chain joins TRBV2 and TRBJ2-7; D not resolved. V dropped 6 bases and J dropped 1 base, with 7 bases sitting between them. Germline assignment: CDR1 SNHLY and CDR2 FYNNEI. This CDR3 spans 12 amino acids. CDR3 in DNA: TGTGCCAGCAGCGCATCTTCCTACGAGCAGTACTTC. Protein sequence: CASSASSYEQYF.

This clone occurred once. The V and J genes are TRBV19 and TRBJ2-7, with 7 bases identical to TRBD1. In germline, CDR1 is LNHDA, CDR2 SQIVND (reference sequence). J was trimmed by 3 bases and V by 2 bases; bases with no gene match: 10. The CDR3 contains 16 residues. The CDR3 protein is CASSISRQGRGYEQYF. The CDR3 coding sequence is TGTGCCAGTAGTATATCAAGACAGGGCAGGGGCTACGAGCAGTACTTC. The complete variable domain, with remaining parts taken from reference TRBV19 and TRBJ2-7, reads DGGITQSPKYLFRKEGQNVTLSCEQNLNHDAMYWYRQDPGQGLRLIYYSQIVNDFQKGDIAEGYSVSREKKESFPLTVTSAQKNPTAFYLCASSISRQGRGYEQYFGPGTRLTVT.

The rearrangement uses TRBV18 and TRBJ1-3; 7 bases fit TRBD1. This CDR3 spans 15 amino acids. Germline V CDR1 and CDR2: KGHSH, LQKENI. V shed 2 bases, J shed 0 bases, and the junction held 1 base outside the gene matches. CDR3 nucleotide sequence: TGTGCCAGCTCACCAGACAGGGTCTCTGGAAACACCATATATTTT. Protein sequence: CASSPDRVSGNTIYF.

The rearrangement joins TRBV2 to TRBJ1-1; maybe TRBD1 (6 bases). The V and J ends lost 8 bases and 5 bases respectively, with 21 bases between them. Per germline, CDR1 SNHLY and CDR2 FYNNEI. The CDR3 is 15 amino acids. CDR3 DNA sequence: TGTGCCAGCCTCTCCATTGGTGGGGGCAGGACTGAAGCTTTCTTT. Protein: CASLSIGGGRTEAFF.

The rearrangement uses TRBV7-3 and TRBJ1-2, with 8 bases aligning to TRBD1. The trim removed 5 bases at V and 7 bases at J, leaving 9 bases unmatched. Per the germline V gene, CDR1 is SGHTA and CDR2 is FQGTGA. This CDR3 is built from 14 residues. CDR3 amino acids: CASSPGTGSGGYTF. In nucleotides, the CDR3 is TGTGCCAGCAGCCCCGGGACAGGCTCTGGTGGCTACACCTTC.

The rearrangement links TRBV2 to TRBJ2-1; D gene ambiguous. V was cut by 8 bases and J by 15 bases, with 17 bases left in between. CDR1 and CDR2 (germline): SNHLY, FYNNEI. The CDR3 consists of 11 residues. The CDR3 region is CASVLEEIRFF. The CDR3 nucleotides are TGTGCCAGCGTCCTAGAGGAGATTAGGTTCTTC. Variable domain in full (rest from reference TRBV2 and TRBJ2-1): EPEVTQTPSHQVTQMGQEVILRCVPISNHLYFYWYRQILGQKVEFLVSFYNNEISEKSEIFDDQFSVERPDGSNFTLKIRSTKLEDSAMYFCASVLEEIRFFGPGTRLTVL.

The chain combines TRBV5-1 with TRBJ2-2; D possibly corresponds to TRBD2 (5 bases). The CDR3 loop spans 15 amino acids. Per the germline V gene, CDR1 is SGHRS and CDR2 is YFSETQ. V dropped 5 bases and J dropped 3 bases, with 14 bases sitting between them. CDR3 amino acids: CASRQSGLDTGELFF. In DNA, the CDR3 is TGCGCCAGCAGGCAGAGCGGCCTCGACACCGGGGAGCTGTTTTTT.

This sequence joins TRBV6-1 and TRBJ2-7; 8 positions agree with TRBD2. The germline gives CDR1 MNHNS, CDR2 SASEGT. The CDR3 has 13 amino acids. The V gene end was trimmed by 6 bases and the J gene end by 3 bases; junction bases not matched to a gene: 4. The CDR3 region has the DNA TGTGCCAGCAGCGGGCTAGCGGGCTACGAGCAGTACTTC. Amino acid sequence: CASSGLAGYEQYF.